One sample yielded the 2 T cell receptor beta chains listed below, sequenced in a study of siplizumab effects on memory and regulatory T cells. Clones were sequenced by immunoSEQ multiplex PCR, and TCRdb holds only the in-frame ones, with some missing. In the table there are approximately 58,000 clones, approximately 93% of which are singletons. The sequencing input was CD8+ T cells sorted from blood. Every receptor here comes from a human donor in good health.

The CDR3 loop reads CASSLASGILETQYF. CDR3 DNA: TGTGCCAGCAGTTTGGCTAGCGGGATTCTAGAGACCCAGTACTTC. This chain joins TRBV28 and TRBJ2-5, with TRBD2 identical over 9 bases. V shed 3 bases, J shed 4 bases, and the junction held 6 bases outside the gene matches. Per the germline V gene, CDR1 is MDHEN and CDR2 is SYDVKM. CDR3 length equals 15 residues.

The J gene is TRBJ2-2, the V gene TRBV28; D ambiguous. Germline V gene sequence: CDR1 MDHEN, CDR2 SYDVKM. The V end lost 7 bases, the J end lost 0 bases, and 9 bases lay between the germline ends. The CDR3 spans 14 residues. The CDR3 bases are TGTGCCAGCAAATCACCCTCGAACACCGGGGAGCTGTTTTTT. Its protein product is CASKSPSNTGELFF.